Presented here are 24 T cell receptor beta chains from one specimen sequenced in a study of PD-L1 blockade in urothelial cancer. Assay: immunoSEQ multiplex PCR; the TCRdb copy retains only in-frame clones and omits some. There are 70,000 or so clones in the sample; roughly 90% occur only once, and approximately 4.5% lies in the top ten. Time point denoted: pretreatment peripheral blood. The sample here was PBMCs, taken around atezolizumab (anti-PD-L1) treatment. The receptors were sampled from a man between 65 and 79 years old with urothelial cancer.

This rearrangement joins TRBV27 to TRBJ2-2; weak D call: TRBD1 (6 bases). Germline-derived CDR1 and CDR2 are MNHEY and SMNVEV (reference sequence). Trimming shortened V by 3 bases and J by 0 bases, and 14 bases separated the two germline ends. This CDR3 spans 17 amino acids. Written as DNA, the CDR3 is TGTGCCAGCAGTTTCAGGGGCCCTTTATCGAACACCGGGGAGCTGTTTTTT. This encodes CASSFRGPLSNTGELFF.

This clone came up once. The chain is built from TRBV5-1 and TRBJ1-4; no clear D. Deletions cut 0 bases from V and 3 bases from J, with 15 bases between. Germline V gene lookup returns CDR1 SGHRS and CDR2 YFSETQ. CDR3 size: 17 residues. The CDR3 loop is CASSLDPSARANEKLFF. The CDR3 DNA reads TGCGCCAGCAGCTTGGACCCTTCAGCGAGGGCTAATGAAAAACTGTTTTTT.

In its sample, this clone was seen a few times. The DNA of the CDR3 is TGTGCCAGTAGTATAGGATTCGGGCAGCCCCAGCATTTT. Its translation: CASSIGFGQPQHF. This chain joins TRBV19 and TRBJ1-5; no definite D call. The CDR3 totals 13 residues. V lost 1 base and J lost 7, with 8 bases in between. The germline V gene encodes CDR1 LNHDA and CDR2 SQIVND (reference sequence).

This clone was picked up one time. The gene calls are TRBV5-6 and TRBJ2-5; D might be TRBD2 (6 bases). Germline CDR1 SGHDT, CDR2 YYEEEE. This CDR3 contains 14 residues. Trimming took off 1 base at V and 0 bases at J, with 7 bases between the two ends. Here the CDR3 reads CASSLPSDQETQYF. DNA for the CDR3: TGTGCCAGCAGCTTGCCTAGCGACCAAGAGACCCAGTACTTC.

This clone was seen more than once but under ten times. The chain recombines TRBV28 with TRBJ2-2; TRBD1 might be the D (6 bases). CDR3 size: 14 residues. V was trimmed by 4 bases and J by 3 bases, leaving 9 bases between them. Germline V gives CDR1 MDHEN, CDR2 SYDVKM. The CDR3 is CASSSTGYTGELFF. The CDR3 region has the DNA TGTGCCAGCAGTTCTACAGGGTACACCGGGGAGCTGTTTTTT.

This chain uses TRBV7-9 with TRBJ2-5; 7 bases line up with TRBD2. The CDR3 is 13 amino acids. Per the germline V gene, CDR1 is SEHNR and CDR2 is FQNEAQ (reference sequence). V shed 3 bases, J shed 3 bases, and the junction held 1 base outside the gene matches. The CDR3 DNA reads as TGTGCCAGCAGCTTTGCGGGGGAAGAGACCCAGTACTTC. This translates into CASSFAGEETQYF.

This sequence joins TRBV7-9 and TRBJ2-7, with TRBD1 matching 11 bases. V trimming: 1 base; J trimming: 7 bases; junction bases outside the gene matches: 12. Germline loops: CDR1 SEHNR, CDR2 FQNEAQ (reference sequence). This CDR3 comprises 17 residues. The CDR3 DNA follows: TGTGCCAGCAGCTTAGATCCGGTTGGACAGGGGGCGGGGGAGCAGTACTTC. Protein sequence: CASSLDPVGQGAGEQYF.

The chain couples TRBV19 to TRBJ2-5; maybe TRBD2 (6 bases). CDR3 length equals 11 residues. Looked up from germline, CDR1 is LNHDA and CDR2 is SQIVND (reference sequence). Trimming cost V 3 bases and J 9 bases, with 8 bases left between them. CDR3 loop: CASSIGGAQYF. In nucleotides, the CDR3 is TGTGCCAGTAGTATCGGGGGAGCCCAGTACTTC. The full variable domain, with the rest looked up from reference TRBV19 and TRBJ2-5, is DGGITQSPKYLFRKEGQNVTLSCEQNLNHDAMYWYRQDPGQGLRLIYYSQIVNDFQKGDIAEGYSVSREKKESFPLTVTSAQKNPTAFYLCASSIGGAQYFGPGTRLLVL.

The chain has TRBV18 and TRBJ1-1, with 7 bases fitting TRBD1. CDR1 is KGHSH, CDR2 LQKENI, per germline. Germline trimming cut 2 bases from V and 4 bases from J; bases unmatched to any gene: 4. This CDR3 comprises 14 residues. The CDR3 DNA sequence: TGTGCCAGCTCACCAAAGTCAGGGGGCACTGAAGCTTTCTTT. It specifies CASSPKSGGTEAFF.

The chain links TRBV12-5 to TRBJ2-1; D is possibly TRBD1 (5 bases). CDR1 is LGHNT and CDR2 is FRNRAP in the germline V gene. Trimming left V 2 bases short and J 0 bases short, with 17 bases between. This CDR3 region has 18 residues. The CDR3 sequence is CASGLTEQAPSSYNEQFF. The CDR3 bases are TGTGCTAGTGGTTTGACCGAACAGGCCCCGAGCTCCTACAATGAGCAGTTCTTC.

This clone was observed a few times. The chain joins TRBV6-6 to TRBJ1-1; TRBD1 agrees at 9 bases. The germline V gene has CDR1 MNHNY and CDR2 SVGAGI (reference sequence). This CDR3 is built from 13 residues. V was pared by 5 bases and J by 4 bases, with 2 bases of the junction left unmatched. CDR3 DNA sequence: TGTGCCAGCAGTGCGGACAGGGGCACTGAAGCTTTCTTT. Amino acid sequence: CASSADRGTEAFF.

V and J are TRBV5-1 and TRBJ2-7; 8 nucleotides agree with TRBD2. The CDR3 is 16 amino acids. CDR1 is SGHRS and CDR2 is YFSETQ in the germline V gene. The junction had 13 bases not matched to a gene; V was cut back by 4 bases and J by 4 bases. The CDR3 protein is CASSLDPSGRGYEQYF. Written as DNA, the CDR3 is TGCGCCAGCAGCCTGGATCCAAGCGGGAGAGGGTACGAGCAGTACTTC.

The V call is TRBV6-5, the J call TRBJ2-7; 8 bases agree with TRBD2. V lost 3 bases and J lost 2; bases outside the gene matches: 6. The germline V gene encodes CDR1 MNHEY and CDR2 SVGAGI. The CDR3 has 15 residues. CDR3 DNA sequence: TGTGCCAGCAGTTATCGGACTAGCAGAACCTACGAGCAGTACTTC. It is translated as CASSYRTSRTYEQYF.

The chain recombines TRBV7-2 with TRBJ1-1; D not resolved. V lost 2 bases and J 0 bases, leaving 7 bases between the germline ends. Germline V gene sequence: CDR1 SGHTA, CDR2 FQGNSA. The CDR3 is made up of 14 amino acids. DNA for the CDR3: TGTGCCAGCAGCTTAAACAGTATGAACACTGAAGCTTTCTTT. Translation: CASSLNSMNTEAFF.

The rearrangement uses TRBV5-1 and TRBJ1-1; D ambiguous. CDR1 SGHRS and CDR2 YFSETQ come from the germline V gene. CDR3 size: 13 residues. V was pared by 4 bases and J by 4 bases, with 11 bases between. The chain's CDR3 is CASSPQASTEAFF. The DNA of the CDR3 is TGCGCCAGCAGCCCTCAGGCGTCCACTGAAGCTTTCTTT.

The chain joins TRBV19 to TRBJ1-5, with TRBD1 as a possible D gene (5 bases). Trimming took off 7 bases at V and 7 bases at J, with 14 bases between the two ends. This CDR3 spans 13 amino acids. Germline CDR1 is LNHDA and CDR2 is SQIVND (reference sequence). CDR3 loop: CASTHRRGQPQHF. CDR3 coding DNA: TGTGCCAGTACCCACCGGCGGGGGCAGCCCCAGCATTTT.

The chain carries TRBV10-3 and TRBJ2-1; TRBD2 aligns across 8 bases. The J segment lost 7 bases and the V segment lost 7 bases, leaving 6 bases of the junction unmatched. The germline V gene has CDR1 ENHRY and CDR2 SYGVKD. The CDR3 extends over 13 amino acids. CDR3 nucleotides: TGTGCCATCACCCAGCCGGGAGGGAATGAGCAGTTCTTC. Its translation is CAITQPGGNEQFF.

The chain joins TRBV28 to TRBJ2-1; D might be TRBD1 (5 bases). Trimming stripped 2 bases from V and 4 bases from J, with 15 bases between. The CDR3 spans 16 residues. Per germline, CDR1 MDHEN and CDR2 SYDVKM. CDR3 protein: CASSLPSGISYNEQFF. The CDR3, as DNA: TGTGCCAGCAGTTTACCATCAGGGATTTCGTACAATGAGCAGTTCTTC.

V is TRBV19 and J is TRBJ1-1; D gene uncertain. V dropped 7 bases and J dropped 1 base, with 10 bases sitting between them. The CDR3 contains 13 residues. Germline V CDR1 and CDR2: LNHDA, SQIVND (reference sequence). CDR3 amino acids: CASTIHANTEAFF. The CDR3 nucleotides read TGTGCCAGTACCATACACGCGAACACTGAAGCTTTCTTT.

The chain has TRBV5-1 and TRBJ1-2; 7 positions agree with TRBD1. CDR1 is SGHRS and CDR2 is YFSETQ in the germline V gene. The CDR3 has 15 amino acids. With 4 bases clipped from V and 2 bases from J, the junction kept 8 bases outside the gene matches. CDR3 residues: CASSPSTGDNYGYTF. CDR3 DNA: TGCGCCAGCAGCCCAAGCACAGGGGACAACTATGGCTACACCTTC.

The CDR3 loop reads CASSLDNQETQYF. CDR3 bases: TGTGCCAGCAGTTTGGACAACCAAGAGACCCAGTACTTC. The chain recombines TRBV6-1 with TRBJ2-5; possible D gene TRBD1, 5 bases. Germline V CDR1 and CDR2: MNHNS, SASEGT. The V gene lost 5 bases and the J gene lost 0 bases, with 7 bases spanning the gap. This CDR3 spans 13 amino acids.

The chain recombines TRBV28 with TRBJ2-7, with a weak D call TRBD2 (5 bases). The CDR3 spans 16 residues. The ends were cut back, 1 base at V and 1 base at J, with 14 bases in the middle. Germline V gene lookup returns CDR1 MDHEN and CDR2 SYDVKM. CDR3 in amino acids: CASSLLPRGRSYEQYF. Here the CDR3 DNA reads TGTGCCAGCAGTTTATTACCTCGTGGGAGATCCTACGAGCAGTACTTC.

This chain links TRBV19 with TRBJ1-1; weak D call: TRBD1 (5 bases). Trimming stripped 6 bases from V and 0 bases from J, with 8 bases between. Germline V gene sequence: CDR1 LNHDA, CDR2 SQIVND (reference sequence). The length of the CDR3 is 13 residues. The CDR3 loop reads CASSTTVNTEAFF. The CDR3 DNA reads TGTGCCAGTAGCACGACAGTGAACACTGAAGCTTTCTTT.

This rearrangement joins TRBV28 to TRBJ2-5; possibly TRBD2 for D (5 bases). V was trimmed by 5 bases and J by 5 bases, leaving 15 bases between them. The CDR3 length is 14 residues. Germline CDR1 is MDHEN and CDR2 is SYDVKM. CDR3 sequence (DNA): TGTGCCAGCAGTCTCCGGGAAAATTGGGAGACCCAGTACTTC. It is translated as CASSLRENWETQYF.